The rows below give T cell receptor beta chains drawn from one sample of a study of blood T cell repertoires in COVID-19. Some clones are missing from TCRdb's copy, which holds only in-frame ones; the method was immunoSEQ multiplex PCR. The table includes 250,000 to 300,000 clones, less than 90% detected once. The sequencing input was peripheral blood. Receptor source: a young woman with COVID-19, enrolled during active disease. The CDR3 runs from the conserved cysteine through the conserved F or W. Each record gives: D gene, clone size, J gene, V gene, CDR3 protein, CDR3 DNA. The D gene is left open where the match is weak. A row's size may be missing; if present it is once, few, many or a size class.

>NA|NA|TRBJ1-2|TRBV5-1
CASRTRDTSYYGYTF
TGCGCCAGCCGTACCCGGGACACCTCGTACTATGGCTACACCTTC
>NA|NA|TRBJ1-1|TRBV28
CASSLSNSLMNTEAFF
TGTGCCAGCAGTTTAAGTAACTCCTTAATGAACACTGAAGCTTTCTTT
>NA|NA|TRBJ1-1|TRBV6-5
CASSYSKVGGAFF
TGTGCCAGCAGTTACTCGAAGGTCGGGGGAGCTTTCTTT
>TRBD2|NA|TRBJ2-1|TRBV5-1
CASSHDLLAGGGPFF
TGCGCCAGCAGCCACGACCTACTAGCGGGCGGGGGTCCGTTCTTC
>NA|NA|TRBJ1-5|TRBV28
CASTSPRRGRGNQPQHF
TGTGCCAGCACTTCGCCAAGGCGGGGGAGAGGCAATCAGCCCCAGCATTTT
>NA|NA|TRBJ1-6|TRBV27
CASSLIAGGNSPLHF
TGTGCCAGCAGTTTAATTGCGGGGGGTAATTCACCCCTCCACTTT
>NA|NA|TRBJ2-6|TRBV7-8
CASSPFWTESGANVLTF
TGTGCCAGCAGTCCGTTTTGGACAGAGTCTGGGGCCAACGTCCTGACTTTC
>NA|NA|TRBJ1-3|TRBV7-9
CASSLGGGFTIYF
TGTGCCAGCAGCTTAGGTGGGGGCTTCACCATATATTTT
>TRBD1|NA|TRBJ1-1|TRBV11-2
CASSLTQGARLAFF
TGTGCCAGCAGCTTAACCCAGGGGGCGCGGCTAGCTTTCTTT
>NA|NA|TRBJ1-4|TRBV11-2
CASSTPGVGNEKLFF
TGTGCCAGCAGTACGCCCGGGGTGGGTAATGAAAAACTGTTTTTT
>NA|NA|TRBJ1-2|TRBV5-1
CASSRTGIVDYGYTF
TGCGCCAGCAGCAGGACGGGGATTGTTGACTATGGCTACACCTTC
>NA|NA|TRBJ1-3|TRBV12-3/TRBV12-4
CASRSPSGNTIYF
TGTGCCAGCAGAAGCCCCTCTGGAAACACCATATATTTT
>TRBD1|NA|TRBJ1-5|TRBV3-1/TRBV3-2
CASSRGGQGLDQPQHF
TGTGCCAGCAGCCGAGGGGGACAGGGTTTGGATCAGCCCCAGCATTTT
>NA|NA|TRBJ2-6|TRBV5-1
CASSLDGSGANVLTF
TGCGCCAGCAGCTTGGACGGGTCTGGGGCCAACGTCCTGACTTTC
>NA|few|TRBJ2-7|TRBV9
CASSAHGPAGEQYF
TGTGCCAGCAGCGCTCACGGGCCAGCGGGCGAGCAGTACTTC
>NA|NA|TRBJ1-2|TRBV5-1
CASSASTANYGYTF
TGCGCCAGCAGCGCGTCGACAGCTAACTATGGCTACACCTTC
>NA|NA|TRBJ2-1|TRBV15
CATSRSGFRVNEQFF
TGTGCCACTTCCAGATCAGGGTTTCGGGTCAATGAGCAGTTCTTC
>TRBD2|NA|TRBJ2-3|TRBV10-3
CAISERGGAAPSGGPTDTQYF
TGTGCCATCAGTGAGCGGGGCGGGGCGGCGCCTAGCGGGGGGCCGACAGATACGCAGTATTTT
>NA|NA|TRBJ2-7|TRBV14
CASSQVGTTYARYEQYF
TGTGCCAGCAGCCAAGTTGGAACAACTTACGCGAGGTACGAGCAGTACTTC
>NA|NA|TRBJ1-1|TRBV13
CASSPQGWGNTEAFF
TGTGCCAGCAGCCCGCAGGGTTGGGGGAACACTGAAGCTTTCTTT
>TRBD1|NA|TRBJ1-2|TRBV27
CASSFLGQGYGYTF
TGTGCCAGCAGTTTCCTTGGACAGGGCTATGGCTACACCTTC
>NA|NA|TRBJ2-1|TRBV10-3
CAISDRASYNEQFF
TGTGCCATCAGTGACAGGGCCTCCTACAATGAGCAGTTCTTC
>NA|NA|TRBJ2-2|TRBV4-1
CASSQGWSNTGELFF
TGCGCCAGCAGCCAAGGATGGAGTAACACCGGGGAGCTGTTTTTT
>TRBD2|NA|TRBJ2-7|TRBV28
CASSLGGWQYF
TGTGCCAGCAGTCTGGGGGGGTGGCAGTACTTC